The sample holds a few counts of the clone carrying this T cell receptor (beta chain). Its cognate antigen is unknown. The data belong to a study of response to subunit inactivated influenza vaccine. Study outcomes and limitations: Seasonal influenza vaccination, on each occasion, was suggested by the authors to recruit few new T cells.

One entry per CDR3 protein, called by TCRdb with MiXCR from the RT-PCR reads. The sample shows 400,000 to 650,000 distinct CDR3 sequences, less than 7.5% of them seen only once. This CDR3 comprises 12 residues. V was clipped by 5 bases and J by 1 base, with 2 bases between them. The V gene's germline CDR1 is SGHAT and CDR2 FQNNGV. This clonotype originated in a man between 50 and 75 years old who received an inactivated influenza vaccine. The sample here was PBMCs from blood, taken 23 months after vaccination. The chain couples TRBV11-2 to TRBJ1-4; D ambiguous. CDR3 loop: CASSETNEKLFF. The CDR3 bases are TGTGCCAGCAGCGAAACTAATGAAAAACTGTTTTTT. Looking up the rest from reference TRBV11-2 and TRBJ1-4 gives the full variable domain: EAGVAQSPRYKIIEKRQSVAFWCNPISGHATLYWYQQILGQGPKLLIQFQNNGVVDDSQLPKDRFSAERLKGVDSTLKIQPAKLEDSAVYLCASSETNEKLFFGSGTQLSVL.